What follows describes a single T cell receptor beta chain. When the RNA was reverse transcribed, random hexamers were used with an input of roughly 0.45 to 1 ug. TCRdb fed the immunoSEQ multiplex PCR reads into MiXCR, producing one record per CDR3 protein. The table has roughly 180,000 distinct CDR3 sequences, about 95% seen once. Controls matched for sex and age were healthy donors. The data were obtained in a study of CD8 T cells in Susac syndrome. Germline CDR1 LNHDA, CDR2 SQIVND (reference sequence). The CDR3 is 15 residues long. Trimming stripped 7 bases from V and 2 bases from J, with 17 bases between.

The clonotype originates from a human donor in good health. J is TRBJ1-2 and V is TRBV19; weak D call: TRBD1 (5 bases). The sample was CD4+ T cells from PBMCs. In DNA, the CDR3 is TGTGCCAGTACCGATGTAGGGGTCGGGAACTATGGCTACACCTTC. It specifies CASTDVGVGNYGYTF.